Reported below is one TCR beta chain. Clones were read by immunoSEQ multiplex PCR, and TCRdb kept only the in-frame ones, dropping some. The data show under 250,000 clones, about 89% seen once. The data belong to a study of blood T cell repertoires in COVID-19. For the study at large: Sources were T cells, B-cell-depleted T cells, or PBMCs; the material itself was cDNA or gDNA.

Germline-derived CDR1 and CDR2 are SGHNT and YYREEE (reference sequence). V lost 4 bases, J lost 4 bases, and 20 bases lay in between. This CDR3 contains 16 residues. This receptor was taken from a woman aged 40 to 49 with acute or convalescent COVID-19. V and J are TRBV5-4 and TRBJ2-5; D may be TRBD2 (6 bases). Sample: peripheral blood. This chain's CDR3 is CASSPDRSWGGETQYF. CDR3 DNA sequence: TGTGCCAGCAGCCCTGATAGGTCTTGGGGAGGAGAGACCCAGTACTTC.